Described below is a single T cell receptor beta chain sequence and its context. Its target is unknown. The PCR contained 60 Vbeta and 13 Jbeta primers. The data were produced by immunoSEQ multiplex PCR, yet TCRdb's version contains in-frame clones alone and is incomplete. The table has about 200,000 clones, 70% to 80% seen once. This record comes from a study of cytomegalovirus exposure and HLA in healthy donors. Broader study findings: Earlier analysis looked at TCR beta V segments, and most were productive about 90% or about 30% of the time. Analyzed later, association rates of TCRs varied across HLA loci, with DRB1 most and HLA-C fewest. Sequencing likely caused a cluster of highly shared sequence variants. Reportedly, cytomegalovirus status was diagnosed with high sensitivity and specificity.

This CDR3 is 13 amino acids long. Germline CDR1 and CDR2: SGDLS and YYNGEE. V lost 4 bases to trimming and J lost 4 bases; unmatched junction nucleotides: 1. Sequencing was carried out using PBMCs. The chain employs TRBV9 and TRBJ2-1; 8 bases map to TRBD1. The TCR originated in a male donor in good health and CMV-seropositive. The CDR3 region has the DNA TGTGCCAGCAGCCAGGGGGCTTACAATGAGCAGTTCTTC. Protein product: CASSQGAYNEQFF.